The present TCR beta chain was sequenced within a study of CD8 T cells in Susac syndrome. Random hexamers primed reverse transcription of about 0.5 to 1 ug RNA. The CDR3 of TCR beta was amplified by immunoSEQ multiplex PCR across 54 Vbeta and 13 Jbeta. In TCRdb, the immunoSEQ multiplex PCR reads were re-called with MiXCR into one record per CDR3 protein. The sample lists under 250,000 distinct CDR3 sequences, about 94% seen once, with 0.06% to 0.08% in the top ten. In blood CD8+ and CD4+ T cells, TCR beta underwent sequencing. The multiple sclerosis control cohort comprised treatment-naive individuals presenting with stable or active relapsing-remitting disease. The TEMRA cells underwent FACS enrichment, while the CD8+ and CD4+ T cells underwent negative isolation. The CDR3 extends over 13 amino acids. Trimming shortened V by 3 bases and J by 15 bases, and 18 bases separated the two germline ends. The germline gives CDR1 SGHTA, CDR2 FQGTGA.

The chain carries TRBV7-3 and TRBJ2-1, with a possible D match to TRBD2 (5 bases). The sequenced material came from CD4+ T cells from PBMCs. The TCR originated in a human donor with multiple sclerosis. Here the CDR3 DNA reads TGTGCCAGCAGCTTGGCCGTTGAAGGGAGACGGTTCTTC. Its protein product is CASSLAVEGRRFF.